A selection of T cell receptor beta chains follows, all from one sample in a study of cytomegalovirus exposure and HLA in healthy donors. Libraries were prepared by immunoSEQ multiplex PCR; TCRdb keeps only in-frame clonotypes and omits some of them. The table shows 150,000 to 170,000 clones, with approximately 75% occurring only once. The sample was PBMCs. The origin of the receptors is a man aged 18-30 years in good health and CMV-seronegative. CDR3s include the opening cysteine and the closing phenylalanine or tryptophan. The order of the fields is J gene, V gene, clone size, D gene, CDR3 protein, CDR3 DNA. D genes are given only for firm matches. Clone size is given for some rows only: seen once, a few or many times, or a class if the clone is expanded.

J: TRBJ2-1; V: TRBV6-5; size: .; D: TRBD1; CDR3: CASKRGLYNEQFF; DNA: TGTGCCAGCAAAAGGGGGCTCTACAATGAGCAGTTCTTC
J: TRBJ2-5; V: TRBV5-1; size: .; D: TRBD2; CDR3: CASSWGLAGETQYF; DNA: TGCGCCAGCAGCTGGGGACTAGCTGGGGAGACCCAGTACTTC
J: TRBJ2-5; V: TRBV14; size: .; D: TRBD2; CDR3: CASSQVVGRTSVRETQYF; DNA: TGTGCCAGCAGCCAAGTAGTGGGTCGGACTAGCGTCCGAGAGACCCAGTACTTC
J: TRBJ2-1; V: TRBV11-2; size: .; D: TRBD2; CDR3: CASSLHRTSNEQFF; DNA: TGTGCCAGCAGCCTACATCGGACTAGTAATGAGCAGTTCTTC
J: TRBJ2-1; V: TRBV2; size: few; D: .; CDR3: CARTGTLDNEQFF; DNA: TGTGCCAGAACCGGGACACTTGACAATGAGCAGTTCTTC
J: TRBJ2-3; V: TRBV4-1; size: .; D: TRBD2; CDR3: CASSLGLAGGPRRADTQYF; DNA: TGCGCCAGCAGCCTAGGACTAGCGGGGGGGCCGCGACGGGCAGATACGCAGTATTTT
J: TRBJ2-5; V: TRBV5-1; size: once; D: TRBD1; CDR3: CASSTGRVAETQYF; DNA: TGCGCCAGTTCGACAGGGCGGGTTGCAGAGACCCAGTACTTC
J: TRBJ2-5; V: TRBV28; size: few; D: .; CDR3: CASSFPGLTVETQYF; DNA: TGTGCCAGCAGTTTCCCGGGACTCACCGTCGAGACCCAGTACTTC
J: TRBJ1-1; V: TRBV19; size: .; D: .; CDR3: CASNGNRERTEAFF; DNA: TGTGCCAGTAATGGGAACAGGGAGAGAACTGAAGCTTTCTTT
J: TRBJ1-4; V: TRBV27; size: .; D: TRBD1; CDR3: CASRLWDSGGEKLFF; DNA: TGTGCCAGCAGGTTATGGGACAGCGGAGGTGAAAAACTGTTTTTT
J: TRBJ2-3; V: TRBV27; size: .; D: TRBD2; CDR3: CASSRTSGGNTDTQYF; DNA: TGTGCCAGCTCTCGGACGAGCGGGGGTAACACAGATACGCAGTATTTT
J: TRBJ2-2; V: TRBV18; size: .; D: TRBD2; CDR3: CASSPLSGGTGELFF; DNA: TGTGCCAGCTCACCACTAAGCGGGGGAACCGGGGAGCTGTTTTTT
J: TRBJ1-6; V: TRBV7-9; size: .; D: TRBD1; CDR3: CASSFGGDRNSPLHF; DNA: TGTGCCAGCAGCTTCGGGGGGGACAGAAATTCACCCCTCCACTTT
J: TRBJ1-4; V: TRBV27; size: .; D: .; CDR3: CASRNTGTWDGKLFF; DNA: TGTGCCAGCAGAAATACCGGGACATGGGATGGAAAACTGTTTTTT
J: TRBJ1-2; V: TRBV14; size: few; D: TRBD1; CDR3: CASSQGTGWDGYTF; DNA: TGTGCCAGCAGCCAAGGGACAGGGTGGGATGGCTACACCTTC
J: TRBJ1-5; V: TRBV28; size: .; D: .; CDR3: CASWQVNQPQHF; DNA: TGTGCCAGCTGGCAGGTCAATCAGCCCCAGCATTTT
J: TRBJ2-7; V: TRBV18; size: .; D: TRBD1; CDR3: CASSPRDSSYEQYF; DNA: TGTGCCAGCTCACCACGGGACAGCTCCTACGAGCAGTACTTC
J: TRBJ2-7; V: TRBV29-1; size: .; D: .; CDR3: CSVDNRNEQYF; DNA: TGCAGCGTTGACAACAGAAACGAGCAGTACTTC
J: TRBJ1-6; V: TRBV4-1; size: .; D: TRBD1; CDR3: CASSQGTGGLYSPLHF; DNA: TGCGCCAGCAGCCAGGGGACAGGGGGCCTATATTCACCCCTCCACTTT
J: TRBJ1-1; V: TRBV19; size: few; D: .; CDR3: CASSLSLMNTEAFF; DNA: TGTGCCAGTAGTCTTAGCCTCATGAACACTGAAGCTTTCTTT
J: TRBJ2-3; V: TRBV21-1; size: .; D: .; CDR3: CASSKAGLAGARDTQYF; DNA: TGTGCCAGCAGCAAAGCAGGACTAGCGGGGGCTAGGGATACGCAGTATTTT
J: TRBJ1-3; V: TRBV18; size: once; D: .; CDR3: CASSLGVGGNTIYF; DNA: TGTGCCAGCTCACTAGGGGTTGGTGGAAACACCATATATTTT
J: TRBJ2-3; V: TRBV10-3; size: .; D: TRBD1; CDR3: CAIKKQGAGTDTQYF; DNA: TGTGCCATCAAAAAACAGGGGGCCGGGACAGATACGCAGTATTTT
J: TRBJ2-1; V: TRBV7-3; size: few; D: TRBD2; CDR3: CASSLAGGAYNEQFF; DNA: TGTGCCAGCAGCCTAGCGGGGGGTGCCTACAATGAGCAGTTCTTC
J: TRBJ2-1; V: TRBV7-6; size: .; D: TRBD1; CDR3: CASSAGQGASYNEQFF; DNA: TGTGCCAGCAGCGCGGGACAGGGGGCCTCCTACAATGAGCAGTTCTTC
J: TRBJ1-1; V: TRBV5-1; size: .; D: .; CDR3: CASSPLLTQNTEAFF; DNA: TGCGCCAGCAGCCCGCTCCTCACTCAGAACACTGAAGCTTTCTTT
J: TRBJ2-7; V: TRBV7-9; size: .; D: .; CDR3: CASSASTDYYEQYF; DNA: TGTGCCAGCAGCGCATCGACGGACTACTACGAGCAGTACTTC
J: TRBJ1-5; V: TRBV5-6; size: .; D: TRBD1; CDR3: CASSWGQGGQPQHF; DNA: TGTGCCAGCAGCTGGGGGCAGGGGGGTCAGCCCCAGCATTTT
J: TRBJ1-3; V: TRBV10-1; size: few; D: .; CDR3: CASSESGLGVSGNTIYF; DNA: TGCGCCAGCAGTGAGTCGGGACTTGGGGTCTCTGGAAACACCATATATTTT
J: TRBJ1-4; V: TRBV7-2; size: .; D: TRBD1; CDR3: CASSSRDRGEKLFF; DNA: TGTGCCAGCAGCTCCCGGGACAGGGGAGAAAAACTGTTTTTT
J: TRBJ2-5; V: TRBV5-1; size: .; D: .; CDR3: CASSLTGLRETQYF; DNA: TGCGCCAGCAGCTTGACAGGGTTAAGGGAGACCCAGTACTTC
J: TRBJ1-2; V: TRBV7-2; size: few; D: TRBD1; CDR3: CASSLGTGVTRYGYTF; DNA: TGTGCCAGCAGCTTGGGGACAGGGGTTACTCGCTATGGCTACACCTTC
J: TRBJ1-2; V: TRBV7-6; size: .; D: TRBD1; CDR3: CASSLEGQGNGYTF; DNA: TGTGCCAGCAGCTTAGAAGGACAGGGGAACGGCTACACCTTC
J: TRBJ1-1; V: TRBV16; size: .; D: .; CDR3: CASSQSAGWTFF; DNA: TGTGCCAGCAGCCAATCGGCAGGGTGGACTTTCTTT
J: TRBJ2-4; V: TRBV19; size: .; D: TRBD2; CDR3: CASSPTRGDAGNIQYF; DNA: TGTGCCAGTAGCCCGACGCGGGGGGATGCGGGAAACATTCAGTACTTC
J: TRBJ1-1; V: TRBV28; size: .; D: TRBD1; CDR3: CASSLGQGEAFF; DNA: TGTGCCAGCAGCCTAGGACAGGGAGAAGCTTTCTTT
J: TRBJ1-1; V: TRBV6-4; size: few; D: TRBD1; CDR3: CASRDRGGAFF; DNA: TGTGCCAGCAGGGACAGGGGAGGGGCTTTCTTT
J: TRBJ2-6; V: TRBV9; size: .; D: .; CDR3: CASSALRVSGANVLTF; DNA: TGTGCCAGCAGCGCTCTGAGGGTGTCTGGGGCCAACGTCCTGACTTTC
J: TRBJ1-5; V: TRBV7-9; size: .; D: TRBD1; CDR3: CASSSGQGIMSNQPQHF; DNA: TGTGCCAGCAGCTCCGGACAGGGAATCATGAGCAATCAGCCCCAGCATTTT
J: TRBJ1-4; V: TRBV4-3; size: once; D: TRBD1; CDR3: CASSQGRQGAGEKLFF; DNA: TGCGCCAGCAGCCAAGGAAGACAGGGGGCCGGTGAAAAACTGTTTTTT
J: TRBJ2-5; V: TRBV5-1; size: .; D: TRBD1; CDR3: CASSPGQGETQYF; DNA: TGCGCCAGCAGCCCGGGACAGGGAGAGACCCAGTACTTC
J: TRBJ1-1; V: TRBV6-6; size: .; D: .; CDR3: CASSYGPNTEAFF; DNA: TGTGCCAGCAGTTACGGCCCGAACACTGAAGCTTTCTTT
J: TRBJ2-1; V: TRBV7-9; size: .; D: TRBD2; CDR3: CASSLARGGVYNEQFF; DNA: TGTGCCAGCAGCTTAGCCCGCGGGGGGGTCTACAATGAGCAGTTCTTC
J: TRBJ2-7; V: TRBV6-5; size: .; D: .; CDR3: CASSYSISGDEQYF; DNA: TGTGCCAGCAGTTACTCGATTTCAGGGGACGAGCAGTACTTC
J: TRBJ2-3; V: TRBV4-3; size: .; D: TRBD2; CDR3: CASSQVGILGSGVTDTQYF; DNA: TGCGCCAGCAGCCAAGTGGGGATCTTGGGTAGCGGGGTGACAGATACGCAGTATTTT
J: TRBJ1-1; V: TRBV6-1; size: .; D: .; CDR3: CASSEYGGTEAFF; DNA: TGTGCCAGCAGTGAATATGGGGGGACTGAAGCTTTCTTT
J: TRBJ2-5; V: TRBV7-8; size: .; D: TRBD2; CDR3: CASSLEVRLGLAGTSEETQYF; DNA: TGTGCCAGCAGCTTAGAAGTAAGGTTGGGGCTAGCGGGGACGTCGGAAGAGACCCAGTACTTC
J: TRBJ2-1; V: TRBV7-2; size: .; D: .; CDR3: CASSFIGSYNEQFF; DNA: TGTGCCAGCAGCTTCATCGGCTCCTACAATGAGCAGTTCTTC
J: TRBJ1-6; V: TRBV5-4; size: .; D: .; CDR3: CASSWGWEYNSPLHF; DNA: TGTGCCAGCAGCTGGGGTTGGGAGTATAATTCACCCCTCCACTTT
J: TRBJ2-3; V: TRBV5-6; size: .; D: .; CDR3: CASSSINSTGKKTDTQYF; DNA: TGTGCCAGCAGCTCCATAAACTCGACTGGAAAGAAAACAGATACGCAGTATTTT
J: TRBJ1-6; V: TRBV27; size: once; D: TRBD1; CDR3: CASSPTDRGYNSPLHF; DNA: TGTGCCAGCAGTCCGACCGACAGGGGATATAATTCACCCCTCCACTTT
J: TRBJ2-3; V: TRBV27; size: .; D: TRBD1; CDR3: CASSDAGGADTQYF; DNA: TGTGCCAGCAGTGACGCAGGGGGCGCAGATACGCAGTATTTT
J: TRBJ1-2; V: TRBV27; size: .; D: TRBD1; CDR3: CASSLLGQGNYGYTF; DNA: TGTGCCAGCAGCCTACTCGGACAGGGGAACTATGGCTACACCTTC
J: TRBJ2-3; V: TRBV15; size: .; D: .; CDR3: CATSRARGGGPSTDTQYF; DNA: TGTGCCACCAGCAGGGCCCGGGGTGGCGGACCCAGCACAGATACGCAGTATTTT
J: TRBJ2-1; V: TRBV14; size: .; D: TRBD1; CDR3: CASSQVGGTGDEQFF; DNA: TGTGCCAGCAGCCAAGTCGGAGGGACAGGGGATGAGCAGTTCTTC
J: TRBJ2-3; V: TRBV28; size: .; D: TRBD1; CDR3: CASSVPGQGYTDTQYF; DNA: TGTGCCAGCAGTGTACCCGGACAGGGGTACACAGATACGCAGTATTTT
J: TRBJ1-1; V: TRBV5-1; size: .; D: .; CDR3: CASSSLQGNTEAFF; DNA: TGCGCCAGCAGCTCCCTACAGGGTAACACTGAAGCTTTCTTT
J: TRBJ2-3; V: TRBV2; size: .; D: .; CDR3: CASLRDGSTDTQYF; DNA: TGTGCCAGCTTGCGGGACGGTAGCACAGATACGCAGTATTTT
J: TRBJ2-2; V: TRBV27; size: few; D: .; CDR3: CASSLWGQNTGELFF; DNA: TGTGCCAGCAGTTTATGGGGGCAGAACACCGGGGAGCTGTTTTTT